Each of the 24 T cell receptor beta chains below was sequenced from the same sample in a study of neurological immune-mediated disorders. TCRdb used MiXCR to reprocess the 5' RACE reads, holding one entry per CDR3 protein. The sample holds some 47,000 distinct CDR3 sequences, about 6% seen once. Material for sequencing was CD4+ T cells from blood. All receptors derive from a woman aged 40 to 50 in good health.

This clonotype was seen ten or more times. The rearrangement links TRBV5-1 to TRBJ2-7, with D tentatively TRBD1 (6 bases). The CDR3 is 13 residues long. The germline V gene encodes CDR1 SGHRS and CDR2 YFSETQ. The germline V and J ends were trimmed by 2 bases and 6 bases, with 12 bases remaining between them. The DNA of the CDR3 is TGCGCCAGCAGCTTTTCAGGGGACGGCGAGCAGTACTTC. Its translation is CASSFSGDGEQYF.

This clonotype was detected many times. The chain employs TRBV7-8 and TRBJ2-2; a possible D gene is TRBD1 (6 bases). The germline V gene has CDR1 SGHVS and CDR2 FQNEAQ. The CDR3 runs 13 residues. The V end was cut by 5 bases, the J end by 6 bases, with 10 bases between. As DNA, the CDR3 is TGTGCCAGCAGCACAGGGATTCCCGGGGAGCTGTTTTTT. Translation: CASSTGIPGELFF. Variable domain in full (rest from reference TRBV7-8 and TRBJ2-2): GAGVSQSPRYKVAKRGQDVALRCDPISGHVSLFWYQQALGQGPEFLTYFQNEAQLDKSGLPSDRFFAERPEGSVSTLKIQRTQQEDSAVYLCASSTGIPGELFFGEGSRLTVL.

This clonotype was seen many times. This sequence joins TRBV28 and TRBJ1-2; D gene unclear. V lost 6 bases and J 2 bases, leaving 19 bases between the germline ends. There are 16 residues in the CDR3. Germline V gives CDR1 MDHEN, CDR2 SYDVKM. CDR3 region: CASSSLGQLGNYGYTF. CDR3 sequence (DNA): TGTGCCAGCAGCTCCCTGGGCCAGTTGGGCAACTATGGCTACACCTTC.

There are many counts of this clonotype. V gene TRBV7-2 combines with J gene TRBJ2-7, with D possibly being TRBD1 (6 bases). The CDR3 sequence is 14 residues long. The germline V gene has CDR1 SGHTA and CDR2 FQGNSA. V was clipped by 1 base and J by 2 bases, with 9 bases between them. The CDR3: CASSLEGVPYEQYF. The DNA of the CDR3 is TGTGCCAGCAGCTTAGAGGGGGTCCCCTACGAGCAGTACTTC.

This clonotype came up many times. This chain links TRBV20-1 with TRBJ2-1; 14 bases fit TRBD2. Germline V lookup: CDR1 DFQATT, CDR2 SNEGSKA (reference sequence). The CDR3 covers 18 residues. Germline trimming cut 0 bases from V and 9 bases from J; bases unmatched to any gene: 13. The CDR3 loop reads CSARDHGGTSGSWVEQFF. Written as DNA, the CDR3 is TGCAGTGCTAGAGATCACGGGGGGACTAGCGGGAGTTGGGTTGAGCAGTTCTTC.

This clonotype has ten or more counts. This sequence joins TRBV29-1 and TRBJ2-2, with D possibly called TRBD1 or TRBD2 (5 bases each). CDR1 and CDR2 from the germline V gene are SQVTM and ANQGSEA. The CDR3 sequence is 15 residues long. V lost 5 bases and J 2 bases, leaving 15 bases between the germline ends. The CDR3, as DNA: TGCAGCGTTCGGGGCAGCCTTACAAACACCGGGGAGCTGTTTTTT. Protein: CSVRGSLTNTGELFF.

This clonotype was picked up many times. The gene calls are TRBV20-1 and TRBJ2-1; 10 bases fit TRBD2. The CDR3 totals 17 residues. Germline V CDR1 and CDR2: DFQATT, SNEGSKA (reference sequence). The J segment lost 7 bases and the V segment lost 0 bases, leaving 12 bases of the junction unmatched. CDR3 bases: TGCAGTGCTAGAGAAAGAGGGGTGAGCGGGAGGGTGAATGAGCAGTTCTTC. Its protein is CSARERGVSGRVNEQFF.

This clonotype was seen at least ten times. The chain carries TRBV28 and TRBJ1-5; the match to TRBD1 covers 10 bases. The V gene end was trimmed by 10 bases and the J gene end by 0 bases; junction bases not matched to a gene: 9. CDR3 length: 16 amino acids. Looked up from germline, CDR1 is MDHEN and CDR2 is SYDVKM. The CDR3 here is CATLRWDRGSNQPQHF. The CDR3, as DNA: TGTGCCACCTTGAGATGGGACAGGGGTAGCAATCAGCCCCAGCATTTT. Full variable domain (rest looked up from reference TRBV28 and TRBJ1-5): DVKVTQSSRYLVKRTGEKVFLECVQDMDHENMFWYRQDPGLGLRLIYFSYDVKMKEKGDIPEGYSVSREKKERFSLILESASTNQTSMYLCATLRWDRGSNQPQHFGDGTRLSIL.

This chain uses TRBV5-1 with TRBJ2-1; D unclear. The CDR3 is 14 amino acids. V dropped 4 bases and J dropped 6 bases, with 14 bases sitting between them. From germline, CDR1 is SGHRS and CDR2 YFSETQ. CDR3 DNA sequence: TGCGCCAGCAGCCTTCCGACCGTCTCCAATGAGCAGTTCTTC. Amino acids: CASSLPTVSNEQFF.

This clonotype showed up many times. This chain uses TRBV27 with TRBJ2-5; 7 bases are shared with TRBD2. V dropped 1 base and J dropped 14; count of bases not matched to a gene: 10. This CDR3 contains 13 residues. Germline CDR1 and CDR2: MNHEY and SMNVEV (reference sequence). This chain's CDR3 is CASSLFPWSSGYF. Written as DNA, the CDR3 is TGTGCCAGCAGTTTATTCCCCTGGTCTAGCGGTTACTTC.

This clonotype has a count of ten or more. The chain is built from TRBV10-3 and TRBJ1-2, with D possibly TRBD1 on 5 matching bases. CDR3 size: 18 residues. Per the germline V gene, CDR1 is ENHRY and CDR2 is SYGVKD. Trimming took off 2 bases at V and 3 bases at J, with 22 bases between the two ends. The CDR3 nucleotides are TGTGCCATCAGTGAGATAAAAACCCCAGGGAAGTATGACTATGGCTACACCTTC. This sequence encodes CAISEIKTPGKYDYGYTF.

This clonotype was counted many times. V is TRBV16 and J is TRBJ2-1; possible D gene TRBD1, 5 bases. Germline CDR1 is KGHSY and CDR2 is FQNENV. This CDR3 has 13 amino acids. The V and J ends lost 9 bases and 5 bases respectively, with 14 bases between them. The CDR3 loop is CASRWGPNNEQFF. The CDR3 nucleotides are TGTGCCAGTAGATGGGGCCCGAACAATGAGCAGTTCTTC.

In this sample, this clonotype turned up many times. The chain couples TRBV20-1 to TRBJ2-1, with 8 bases aligning to TRBD2. V shed 1 base and J 7 bases; nucleotides not matched to a gene: 6. The germline V gene has CDR1 DFQATT and CDR2 SNEGSKA (reference sequence). CDR3 length equals 14 residues. The DNA of the CDR3 is TGCAGTGCTAGAGGTACGGGAGGGCGAAATGAGCAGTTCTTC. This sequence encodes CSARGTGGRNEQFF.

This clonotype was seen ten or more times. The chain combines TRBV18 with TRBJ2-7; 7 nucleotides align to TRBD1. This CDR3 spans 12 amino acids. Germline loops: CDR1 KGHSH, CDR2 LQKENI. With 4 bases clipped from V and 7 bases from J, the junction kept 4 bases outside the gene matches. The CDR3 DNA is TGTGCCAGCTCACACAGGGGCGGGGAGCAGTACTTC. Translation gives CASSHRGGEQYF.

This clonotype has a count of ten or more. The CDR3 sequence is CASSSIGGSWGQETQYF. For the CDR3, the DNA is TGTGCCAGCAGCTCAATAGGCGGTAGTTGGGGACAAGAGACCCAGTACTTC. V is TRBV11-2 and J is TRBJ2-5; D is ambiguous. Germline V gives CDR1 SGHAT, CDR2 FQNNGV. Between the trimmed V and J ends, which lost 4 bases and 2 bases, there was a span of 20 bases. CDR3 length: 17 residues.

This clonotype has a count of ten or more. This chain uses TRBV5-1 with TRBJ2-7; D ambiguous. Trimming cost V 4 bases and J 4 bases, with 18 bases left between them. From germline, CDR1 is SGHRS and CDR2 YFSETQ. The CDR3 is made up of 15 amino acids. The CDR3 loop is CASSTIPTPVYEQYF. The DNA of the CDR3 is TGCGCCAGCAGCACAATTCCCACCCCGGTTTACGAGCAGTACTTC. Variable domain in full (rest from reference TRBV5-1 and TRBJ2-7): KAGVTQTPRYLIKTRGQQVTLSCSPISGHRSVSWYQQTPGQGLQFLFEYFSETQRNKGNFPGRFSGRQFSNSRSEMNVSTLELGDSALYLCASSTIPTPVYEQYFGPGTRLTVT.

This clonotype was recorded at least ten times. The rearrangement links TRBV29-1 to TRBJ2-7; no definite D call. V was clipped by 1 base and J by 0 bases, with 1 base between them. The CDR3 extends over 11 amino acids. Germline CDR1 is SQVTM and CDR2 is ANQGSEA. CDR3 in amino acids: CSVEVSYEQYF. In DNA form, the CDR3 reads TGCAGCGTTGAAGTCTCCTACGAGCAGTACTTC.

This clonotype was seen many times. This chain uses TRBV5-1 with TRBJ1-6; D remains ambiguous. Germline V CDR1 and CDR2: SGHRS, YFSETQ. V was clipped by 0 bases and J by 0 bases, with 10 bases between them. The CDR3 sequence is 17 residues long. Here the CDR3 reads CASSLATPSSYNSPLHF. CDR3 in DNA: TGCGCCAGCAGCTTGGCAACACCTAGCTCCTATAATTCACCCCTCCACTTT.

This clonotype was recorded many times. The CDR3 is CSARDRGWRNSPLHF. The CDR3 bases are TGCAGTGCTAGAGATCGGGGGTGGCGTAATTCACCCCTCCACTTT. The rearrangement links TRBV20-1 to TRBJ1-6; a weak D match, TRBD1 (5 bases). Trimming removed 0 bases at V and 6 bases at J, with 12 bases between. Germline loops: CDR1 DFQATT, CDR2 SNEGSKA (reference sequence). The CDR3 totals 15 residues.

This clonotype was counted ten times or more. The V gene is TRBV28, the J gene TRBJ2-2; no clear D gene. The CDR3 is made up of 14 amino acids. The V and J ends lost 3 bases and 6 bases respectively, with 11 bases between them. CDR1 is MDHEN, CDR2 SYDVKM, per germline. CDR3 sequence reads: CASSFFAQPGELFF. In nucleotides, the CDR3 is TGTGCCAGCAGTTTTTTCGCCCAGCCCGGGGAGCTGTTTTTT.

This chain connects TRBV29-1 to TRBJ2-7; 13 positions match TRBD2. The CDR3 spans 13 residues. With 7 bases clipped from V and 7 bases from J, the junction kept 7 bases outside the gene matches. The germline V gene encodes CDR1 SQVTM and CDR2 ANQGSEA. CDR3 DNA: TGCAGCGCGACTAGCGGGAGGTATAGGGAGCAGTACTTC. Translated: CSATSGRYREQYF.

This clonotype was seen repeatedly, ten times or more. The gene calls are TRBV15 and TRBJ2-1; D perhaps matches TRBD1 (6 bases). The CDR3 is made up of 19 amino acids. CDR1 is LNHNV, CDR2 YYDKDF, per germline (reference sequence). Trimming removed 0 bases at V and 1 base at J, with 19 bases between. The CDR3 nucleotides read TGTGCCACCAGCAGAGAAACCGCCGGGACAATCTGGTCCTACAATGAGCAGTTCTTC. Translating gives CATSRETAGTIWSYNEQFF.

This clonotype has at least ten counts. The CDR3 DNA follows: TGCAGCGTACATATCCGGGGATCGGGAAACACCATATATTTT. It is translated as CSVHIRGSGNTIYF. The rearrangement joins TRBV29-1 to TRBJ1-3; D ambiguous. The CDR3 extends over 14 amino acids. Germline CDR1 SQVTM, CDR2 ANQGSEA. Trimming took off 6 bases at V and 4 bases at J, with 16 bases between the two ends.

Only a few counts were recorded for this clonotype. The V call is TRBV4-2, the J call TRBJ2-2, with D possibly being TRBD2 (5 bases). CDR3 size: 16 residues. The V end lost 0 bases, the J end lost 0 bases, and 8 bases lay between the germline ends. Germline V gives CDR1 LGHNA, CDR2 YNFKEQ. The CDR3, as DNA: TGTGCCAGCAGCCAAGATACGGGAACGAACACCGGGGAGCTGTTTTTT. It translates to CASSQDTGTNTGELFF.